Below, 15 T cell receptor beta chains from the same sample are listed, as sequenced in a study of blood T cell repertoires in COVID-19. Sequenced by immunoSEQ multiplex PCR; TCRdb stores in-frame clones only, minus some. The sample includes about 39,000 clones, 87% of them seen just once. Sequencing was done on a sample of peripheral blood. The receptor set was obtained from a man in his sixties with acute or convalescent COVID-19.

The chain recombines TRBV4-3 with TRBJ1-2; 7 bases fit TRBD1. The CDR3 contains 14 residues. V lost 3 bases to trimming and J lost 5 bases; unmatched junction nucleotides: 6. CDR1 is LGHNA and CDR2 is YSLEER in the germline V gene. The CDR3 protein is CASSQVLQGYGYTF. The CDR3 DNA reads TGCGCCAGCAGCCAGGTATTACAGGGGTATGGCTACACCTTC.

This chain joins TRBV29-1 and TRBJ1-3; possibly TRBD1 for D (6 bases). The CDR3 spans 15 residues. Germline-derived CDR1 and CDR2 are SQVTM and ANQGSEA. Trimming stripped 7 bases from V and 3 bases from J, with 19 bases between. CDR3 amino acids: CSAEGVAGLGNTIYF. As DNA, the CDR3 is TGCAGCGCGGAGGGGGTCGCCGGACTTGGAAACACCATATATTTT.

The chain joins TRBV24-1 to TRBJ2-2; D perhaps matches TRBD2 (5 bases). Trimming left V 0 bases short and J 5 bases short, with 12 bases between. The germline V gene encodes CDR1 KGHDR and CDR2 SFDVKD. The CDR3 is made up of 16 amino acids. Written as DNA, the CDR3 is TGTGCCACCAGTGATTTGCAAGGTGGGGAGACCGGGGAGCTGTTTTTT. Its protein product is CATSDLQGGETGELFF.

This sequence joins TRBV24-1 and TRBJ2-3; 8 bases map to TRBD1. CDR3 length equals 15 residues. From germline, CDR1 is KGHDR and CDR2 SFDVKD. The trim removed 1 base at V and 5 bases at J, leaving 4 bases unmatched. The CDR3 protein is CATSDFRGPGDTQYF. CDR3 nucleotides: TGTGCCACCAGTGATTTCAGGGGGCCAGGAGATACGCAGTATTTT.

The gene calls are TRBV19 and TRBJ1-1; 9 nucleotides line up with TRBD1. Germline values: CDR1 LNHDA, CDR2 SQIVND (reference sequence). The CDR3 sequence is 13 residues long. The V gene end was trimmed by 8 bases and the J gene end by 1 base; junction bases not matched to a gene: 2. The CDR3 reads CASSDRGNTEAFF. The CDR3 nucleotides read TGTGCCAGTTCGGACAGGGGGAACACTGAAGCTTTCTTT.

This rearrangement joins TRBV29-1 to TRBJ2-5, with 7 positions matching TRBD2. Trimming removed 3 bases from V and 5 bases from J; junction bases left unmatched: 3. This CDR3 comprises 12 residues. CDR1 and CDR2 from the germline V gene are SQVTM and ANQGSEA. The CDR3 coding sequence is TGCAGCGTTGATAGGGGAGGGGAGACCCAGTACTTC. Translating it yields CSVDRGGETQYF.

The chain has TRBV15 and TRBJ1-1; D perhaps matches TRBD1 (5 bases). The V gene's germline CDR1 is LNHNV and CDR2 YYDKDF (reference sequence). The CDR3 loop spans 13 amino acids. Trimming took off 8 bases at V and 0 bases at J, with 10 bases between the two ends. The chain's CDR3 is CATQGAVNTEAFF. The CDR3 nucleotides are TGTGCCACCCAAGGGGCCGTGAACACTGAAGCTTTCTTT.

The V gene is TRBV3-1 (or the pseudogene TRBV3-2), the J gene TRBJ2-5, with a possible D match to TRBD1 (6 bases). Germline CDR1 is LGHDT and CDR2 is YNNKEL (reference sequence). Trimming removed 2 bases from V and 2 bases from J, with 12 bases in between. This CDR3 is 15 amino acids long. The CDR3 region is CASSQPDSFQETQYF. The DNA for the CDR3 is TGTGCCAGCAGCCAACCGGACAGTTTTCAAGAGACCCAGTACTTC.

The rearrangement uses TRBV19 and TRBJ1-2; TRBD1 matches at 9 bases. Unmatched junction bases numbered 10, after V lost 7 bases and J lost 7 bases. Looked up from germline, CDR1 is LNHDA and CDR2 is SQIVND (reference sequence). This CDR3 region has 14 residues. The CDR3 reads CASTPGQGLPGYTF. The CDR3 bases are TGTGCCAGTACCCCGGGACAGGGTCTCCCTGGCTACACCTTC.

The rearrangement uses TRBV4-1 and TRBJ1-2, with 9 positions matching TRBD1. The CDR3 sequence is 13 residues long. Germline V lookup: CDR1 MGHRA, CDR2 YSYEKL. The V segment lost 3 bases and the J segment 8 bases; nucleotides outside the gene matches: 4. The CDR3 reads CASSQGQGVGYTF. In DNA, the CDR3 is TGCGCCAGCAGCCAGGGACAGGGTGTAGGCTACACCTTC.

V and J are TRBV10-3 and TRBJ2-3; TRBD2 might be the D (6 bases). Germline CDR1 and CDR2: ENHRY and SYGVKD. The V gene lost 5 bases and the J gene lost 2 bases, with 11 bases spanning the gap. This CDR3 is 14 amino acids long. CDR3 loop: CAISPSGFTDTQYF. CDR3 nucleotide sequence: TGTGCCATCAGTCCCAGCGGGTTCACAGATACGCAGTATTTT.

The chain employs TRBV28 and TRBJ2-7, with D tentatively TRBD1 (6 bases). Germline V gives CDR1 MDHEN, CDR2 SYDVKM. The CDR3 is made up of 14 amino acids. With 6 bases removed from V and 4 bases from J, the gap between germline ends came to 16 bases. CDR3 loop: CASRGGRRWYEQYF. The DNA of the CDR3 is TGTGCCAGCAGAGGGGGACGGCGTTGGTACGAGCAGTACTTC.

The V gene is TRBV5-1, the J gene TRBJ1-1, with D possibly being TRBD1 (5 bases). The CDR3 runs to 14 residues. Trimming shortened V by 0 bases and J by 2 bases, and 8 bases separated the two germline ends. Germline CDR1 SGHRS, CDR2 YFSETQ. CDR3 sequence: CASSLVQVNTEAFF. In nucleotides, the CDR3 is TGCGCCAGCAGCTTGGTACAGGTCAACACTGAAGCTTTCTTT.

This sequence joins TRBV10-3 and TRBJ2-1; TRBD1 matches at 10 bases. The CDR3 runs 15 residues. Germline V gives CDR1 ENHRY, CDR2 SYGVKD. After removal of 6 bases from V and 8 bases from J, the junction contained 10 bases not matched to a gene. This CDR3 reads CAIRRQGAGEDEQFF. CDR3 DNA: TGTGCCATCAGACGACAGGGGGCCGGCGAGGATGAGCAGTTCTTC.

The rearrangement joins TRBV2 to TRBJ1-3; TRBD1 agrees at 8 bases. Germline V lookup: CDR1 SNHLY, CDR2 FYNNEI. Losses at the gene ends were 8 bases for V and 1 base for J; bases not matched to a gene: 7. The CDR3 extends over 15 amino acids. CDR3 protein: CASGTGRGSGNTIYF. CDR3 nucleotides: TGTGCCAGCGGGACAGGACGGGGGTCTGGAAACACCATATATTTT.